The 25 T cell receptor beta chains listed next were all sequenced from one sample in a study of PD-L1 blockade in urothelial cancer. Libraries were prepared by immunoSEQ multiplex PCR; TCRdb keeps only in-frame clonotypes and omits some of them. Among 70,000 to 75,000 clones listed, approximately 88% were seen once. Sequencing was performed on PBMCs, taken around atezolizumab (anti-PD-L1) treatment. The receptor source for this set is a man aged 55 to 69 with urothelial cancer.

V is TRBV7-2 and J is TRBJ2-3; TRBD2 matches at 9 bases. The CDR3 runs 16 residues. The germline V gene has CDR1 SGHTA and CDR2 FQGNSA. Trimming cost V 4 bases and J 1 base; bases outside gene matches: 6. CDR3 bases: TGTGCCAGCAGCTCACCCGGACTAGCGCGCACAGATACGCAGTATTTT. Translating gives CASSSPGLARTDTQYF.

J is TRBJ1-6 and V is TRBV5-1; a weak D match, TRBD1 (6 bases). Germline lookup yields CDR1 SGHRS and CDR2 YFSETQ. V gave up 3 bases and J gave up 7 bases, with 14 bases separating them. This CDR3 contains 15 residues. The CDR3 DNA sequence: TGCGCCAGCAGCTCAGGGGTTCAAACGAATTCACCCCTCCACTTT. Protein product: CASSSGVQTNSPLHF.

This clone was seen a few times. The chain combines TRBV27 with TRBJ2-2; maybe TRBD1 (6 bases). Trimming stripped 3 bases from V and 5 bases from J, with 28 bases between. The CDR3 runs to 20 residues. Per germline, CDR1 MNHEY and CDR2 SMNVEV (reference sequence). CDR3 amino acids: CASSLYGPGITAGVTGELFF. In DNA form, the CDR3 reads TGTGCCAGCAGTTTGTATGGCCCGGGAATCACCGCAGGGGTTACCGGGGAGCTGTTTTTT.

The gene calls are TRBV2 and TRBJ2-1, with 13 bases that match TRBD2. Germline lookup yields CDR1 SNHLY and CDR2 FYNNEI. Trimming removed 6 bases from V and 7 bases from J; junction bases left unmatched: 6. CDR3 size: 15 residues. The CDR3 sequence: CASSPRTSGGNEQFF. CDR3 sequence (DNA): TGTGCCAGCAGCCCAAGGACTAGCGGGGGTAATGAGCAGTTCTTC. The variable domain in full, with the rest retrieved from reference TRBV2 and TRBJ2-1, is EPEVTQTPSHQVTQMGQEVILRCVPISNHLYFYWYRQILGQKVEFLVSFYNNEISEKSEIFDDQFSVERPDGSNFTLKIRSTKLEDSAMYFCASSPRTSGGNEQFFGPGTRLTVL.

The genes are TRBV5-1 and TRBJ2-5; possible D gene TRBD1, 5 bases. Trimming removed 4 bases from V and 0 bases from J, with 19 bases in between. The CDR3 sequence is 17 residues long. CDR1 and CDR2 (germline): SGHRS, YFSETQ. The CDR3 DNA reads TGCGCCAGCAGCATACGCCCAGGGTCCAGGTACCAAGAGACCCAGTACTTC. Amino acids: CASSIRPGSRYQETQYF. Looking up the rest from reference TRBV5-1 and TRBJ2-5 gives the full variable domain: KAGVTQTPRYLIKTRGQQVTLSCSPISGHRSVSWYQQTPGQGLQFLFEYFSETQRNKGNFPGRFSGRQFSNSRSEMNVSTLELGDSALYLCASSIRPGSRYQETQYFGPGTRLLVL.

The genes are TRBV7-2 and TRBJ1-5; 7 bases are shared with TRBD1. Germline V gives CDR1 SGHTA, CDR2 FQGNSA. The CDR3 length is 15 residues. V shed 5 bases, J shed 0 bases, and the junction held 4 bases outside the gene matches. The DNA of the CDR3 is TGTGCCAGCAGCATTAGACAGGGTAGCAATCAGCCCCAGCATTTT. It specifies CASSIRQGSNQPQHF.

The chain carries TRBV10-1 and TRBJ2-3, with TRBD2 as a possible D gene (5 bases). Per the germline V gene, CDR1 is WNHNN and CDR2 is SYGVQD (reference sequence). With 10 bases removed from V and 6 bases from J, the gap between germline ends came to 20 bases. There are 14 residues in the CDR3. The CDR3 reads CATEYRGKMDTQYF. The CDR3 nucleotides read TGCGCCACCGAATATAGAGGGAAAATGGATACGCAGTATTTT.

The V gene is TRBV2, the J gene TRBJ1-3, with D perhaps matching TRBD1 (5 bases). The V gene lost 9 bases and the J gene lost 1 base, with 13 bases spanning the gap. The CDR3 extends over 14 amino acids. Germline loops: CDR1 SNHLY, CDR2 FYNNEI. The CDR3 reads CASCQGLSGNTIYF. CDR3 bases: TGTGCCAGTTGTCAGGGTCTGTCTGGAAACACCATATATTTT.

The gene calls are TRBV5-1 and TRBJ1-3; D uncertain. The CDR3 covers 15 residues. The V end lost 0 bases, the J end lost 0 bases, and 7 bases lay between the germline ends. The germline V gene has CDR1 SGHRS and CDR2 YFSETQ. This CDR3 is CASSLVQSSGNTIYF. The CDR3 coding sequence is TGCGCCAGCAGCTTGGTACAGTCCTCTGGAAACACCATATATTTT.

This rearrangement joins TRBV13 to TRBJ2-7, with 8 bases that match TRBD1. Germline V gene lookup returns CDR1 PRHDT and CDR2 FYEKMQ (reference sequence). V shed 0 bases, J shed 0 bases, and the junction held 1 base outside the gene matches. The CDR3 length is 15 residues. Here the CDR3 reads CASSLGDRDSYEQYF. CDR3 nucleotide sequence: TGTGCCAGCAGCTTAGGGGACAGGGACTCCTACGAGCAGTACTTC. The entire variable domain, with the rest obtained from reference TRBV13 and TRBJ2-7, is as follows: AAGVIQSPRHLIKEKRETATLKCYPIPRHDTVYWYQQGPGQDPQFLISFYEKMQSDKGSIPDRFSAQQFSDYHSELNMSSLELGDSALYFCASSLGDRDSYEQYFGPGTRLTVT.

This chain links TRBV11-3 with TRBJ2-5, with 8 nucleotides matching TRBD2. CDR1 SGHNT and CDR2 YENEEA come from the germline V gene. The junction had 2 bases not matched to a gene; V was cut back by 4 bases and J by 4 bases. This CDR3 spans 13 amino acids. The CDR3 here is CASSSGLAETQYF. CDR3 DNA: TGTGCCAGCAGCTCCGGACTAGCAGAGACCCAGTACTTC.

This clone was observed a few times. V and J are TRBV27 and TRBJ2-7; D is possibly TRBD1 (6 bases). Germline assignment: CDR1 MNHEY and CDR2 SMNVEV (reference sequence). This CDR3 region has 13 residues. V dropped 6 bases and J dropped 0 bases, with 9 bases sitting between them. The CDR3 DNA follows: TGTGCCAGCAGGGGGGCCAGCTCCTACGAGCAGTACTTC. This encodes CASRGASSYEQYF.

The chain uses TRBV2 and TRBJ2-1; D perhaps matches TRBD2 (7 bases). This CDR3 contains 14 residues. V lost 4 bases and J 14 bases, leaving 21 bases between the germline ends. CDR1 and CDR2 from the germline V gene are SNHLY and FYNNEI. The CDR3 DNA reads as TGTGCCAGCAGTGGAGGGATTGGGAGGGGGGCGGAGTTCTTC. It yields the protein CASSGGIGRGAEFF. Full variable domain (missing parts from reference TRBV2 and TRBJ2-1): EPEVTQTPSHQVTQMGQEVILRCVPISNHLYFYWYRQILGQKVEFLVSFYNNEISEKSEIFDDQFSVERPDGSNFTLKIRSTKLEDSAMYFCASSGGIGRGAEFFGPGTRLTVL.

This chain connects TRBV28 to TRBJ2-3, with D hard to call. The ends were cut back, 6 bases at V and 3 bases at J, with 10 bases in the middle. Germline CDR1 and CDR2: MDHEN and SYDVKM. CDR3 length: 13 residues. The CDR3, as DNA: TGTGCCAGCAGGCCCCCCGGGACAGATACGCAGTATTTT. Protein: CASRPPGTDTQYF. Complete variable domain (other parts from reference TRBV28 and TRBJ2-3): DVKVTQSSRYLVKRTGEKVFLECVQDMDHENMFWYRQDPGLGLRLIYFSYDVKMKEKGDIPEGYSVSREKKERFSLILESASTNQTSMYLCASRPPGTDTQYFGPGTRLTVL.

The gene calls are TRBV6-1 and TRBJ2-7, with D unresolved. This CDR3 has 11 amino acids. CDR1 is MNHNS, CDR2 SASEGT, per germline. V was trimmed by 5 bases and J by 4 bases, leaving 6 bases between them. Written as DNA, the CDR3 is TGTGCCAGCAGTCCGAGTTACGAGCAGTACTTC. It translates to CASSPSYEQYF.

The chain uses TRBV10-1 and TRBJ2-5; D is uncertain. V shed 8 bases and J shed 7 bases, with 8 bases lying between them. The CDR3 contains 10 residues. The germline V gene has CDR1 WNHNN and CDR2 SYGVQD (reference sequence). In nucleotides, the CDR3 is TGCGCCAGCCTAAATACGACCCAGTACTTC. Translation: CASLNTTQYF.

The chain links TRBV7-8 to TRBJ1-4, with D tentatively TRBD1 (5 bases). This CDR3 contains 15 residues. The V end was cut by 1 base, the J end by 15 bases, with 21 bases between. CDR1 is SGHVS and CDR2 is FQNEAQ in the germline V gene. The CDR3 is CASSLVGVFGGALFF. DNA for the CDR3: TGTGCCAGCAGCTTAGTGGGGGTGTTCGGCGGGGCGTTGTTTTTT.

This chain uses TRBV4-1 with TRBJ1-3; a weak D match, TRBD1 (5 bases). Trimming took 0 bases from V and 1 from J, leaving 19 bases between them. The CDR3 covers 19 residues. Germline loops: CDR1 MGHRA, CDR2 YSYEKL. The CDR3 here is CASSQDLAKGLASGNTIYF. The CDR3 region has the DNA TGCGCCAGCAGCCAAGATCTTGCGAAGGGGTTGGCGTCTGGAAACACCATATATTTT.

The rearrangement uses TRBV30 and TRBJ2-7, with TRBD2 as a possible D gene (6 bases). This CDR3 has 16 amino acids. The germline gives CDR1 GTSNPN, CDR2 SVGIG (reference sequence). Trimming shortened V by 0 bases and J by 0 bases, and 15 bases separated the two germline ends. In DNA, the CDR3 is TGTGCCTGGAGTGTACGTCCGGCGGGGTCCTCCTACGAGCAGTACTTC. Translated: CAWSVRPAGSSYEQYF.

This sequence joins TRBV7-2 and TRBJ1-2, with a possible D match to TRBD1 (6 bases). CDR3 length: 15 residues. Trimming stripped 2 bases from V and 4 bases from J, with 14 bases between. CDR1 is SGHTA and CDR2 is FQGNSA in the germline V gene. The CDR3 DNA reads TGTGCCAGCAGCTTACGAGGGGGGGATCCCTATGGCTACACCTTC. It encodes CASSLRGGDPYGYTF.

The CDR3 DNA follows: TGTGCCAGCAGCCAGGCGGTACGGGGCGAGCAGTACTTC. Residues: CASSQAVRGEQYF. This chain connects TRBV14 to TRBJ2-7; D is perhaps TRBD2 (5 bases). V shed 3 bases and J shed 6 bases, with 12 bases lying between them. The germline V gene has CDR1 SGHDN and CDR2 FVKESK. This CDR3 has 13 residues.

This chain links TRBV6-5 with TRBJ2-7; the D gene is possibly TRBD2 (6 bases). The germline CDR1 and CDR2 sequences are MNHEY and SVGAGI. The CDR3 extends over 12 amino acids. The V gene lost 6 bases and the J gene lost 0 bases, with 6 bases spanning the gap. CDR3 loop: CASRDYSYEQYF. CDR3 nucleotide sequence: TGTGCCAGCAGGGACTACTCCTACGAGCAGTACTTC.

V gene TRBV5-6 combines with J gene TRBJ1-1; no firm D call. Germline V gene sequence: CDR1 SGHDT, CDR2 YYEEEE. Deletions cut 5 bases from V and 0 bases from J, with 14 bases between. The CDR3 length is 15 residues. CDR3 region: CASRQAGLVNTEAFF. DNA of the CDR3: TGTGCCAGCAGGCAAGCCGGACTTGTGAACACTGAAGCTTTCTTT.

The chain combines TRBV5-4 with TRBJ2-2; perhaps TRBD2 as D (6 bases). The CDR3 length is 16 residues. CDR1 is SGHNT and CDR2 is YYREEE in the germline V gene (reference sequence). Trimming shortened V by 0 bases and J by 5 bases, and 14 bases separated the two germline ends. The CDR3 DNA follows: TGTGCCAGCAGCTTGGGATGGGACGGAGGGACCGGGGAGCTGTTTTTT. It is translated as CASSLGWDGGTGELFF.

The J gene is TRBJ2-4, the V gene TRBV21-1; the D call TRBD1 from the table was never checked on the DNA. TRBV21-1 is flagged as a pseudogene. The CDR3 sequence is 17 residues long. In DNA form, the CDR3 reads TGTGCCAGCAGCTTCCGAGGGGGAGATCTAGCCAAAAACATTCAGTACTTC. Translated, it gives CASSFRGGDLAKNIQYF.